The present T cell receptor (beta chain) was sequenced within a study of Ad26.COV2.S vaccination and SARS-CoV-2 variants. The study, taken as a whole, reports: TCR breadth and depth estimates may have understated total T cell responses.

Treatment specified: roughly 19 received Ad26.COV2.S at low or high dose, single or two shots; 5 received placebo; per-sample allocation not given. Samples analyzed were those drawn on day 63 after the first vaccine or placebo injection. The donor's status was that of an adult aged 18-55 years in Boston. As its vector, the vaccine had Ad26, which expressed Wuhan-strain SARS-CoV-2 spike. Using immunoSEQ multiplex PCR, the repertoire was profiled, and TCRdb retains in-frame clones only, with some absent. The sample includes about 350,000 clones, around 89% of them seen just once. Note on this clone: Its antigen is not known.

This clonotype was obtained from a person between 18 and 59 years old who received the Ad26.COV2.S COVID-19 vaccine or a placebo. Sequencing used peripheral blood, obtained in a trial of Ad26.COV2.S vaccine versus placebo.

The CDR3 protein is CASTSGTGRSGANVLTF. The CDR3, as DNA: TGTGCCAGTACATCAGGGACAGGTCGCTCTGGGGCCAACGTCCTGACTTTC. The V gene is TRBV19, the J gene TRBJ2-6; 8 bases line up with TRBD1. The CDR3 runs 17 residues. Germline trimming cut 7 bases from V and 0 bases from J; bases unmatched to any gene: 8. Germline-derived CDR1 and CDR2 are LNHDA and SQIVND (reference sequence).